This T cell receptor (beta chain) comes out of a study of beta chain features in type 1 diabetes. For the study at large: Age, gender, cell numbers and subset yield matched between patients and controls.

This clone was counted between two and nine times. What it recognizes is unknown. The whole isolated RNA underwent reverse transcription, so sequencing captured expressed TCRB transcripts. Some clones are missing from TCRdb's copy, which holds only in-frame ones; the method was immunoSEQ multiplex PCR. The table includes under 250,000 clones, roughly 14% detected once. The authors obtained over 95% purity in all sorted populations. The study, taken as a whole, reports: The study notes PCR might favor shorter templates equally in patients and controls.

The CDR3 is 14 amino acids. V lost 7 bases to trimming and J lost 8 bases; unmatched junction nucleotides: 12. Germline lookup yields CDR1 SGHRS and CDR2 YFSETQ. V and J are TRBV5-1 and TRBJ2-1, with 7 bases that match TRBD2. This clonotype was sampled from a woman in her forties in good health. Sequences were obtained from naive CD4+ T cells from blood. The CDR3 DNA follows: TGCGCCAGCTTCCCGGGACTATCGATCGATGAGCAGTTCTTC. Its protein product is CASFPGLSIDEQFF.